A single sample gave rise to the 32 T cell receptor beta chains below, sequenced in a study of molecular identifiers for immune sequencing clone quantification. In TCRdb, the PCR reads were re-called with MiXCR into one record per CDR3 protein. This sample yields about half a million distinct CDR3 sequences, of which around 23% are seen a single time; 0.7% to 0.9% belongs to the top ten. The specimen sequenced was naive CD8+ T cells from blood, with Jurkat cell RNA spiked in. Subset noted: FACS-sorted CD8+CD4-CCR7+CD45RA+ naive T cells. These receptors were collected from a human donor in good health. Some libraries in this study had Jurkat cell RNA spiked in.

This clonotype was found many times. This chain joins TRBV5-1 and TRBJ2-5; no reliable D call. Looked up from germline, CDR1 is SGHRS and CDR2 is YFSETQ. This CDR3 has 16 residues. Deletions cut 0 bases from V and 5 bases from J, with 17 bases between. CDR3 residues: CASSLAGSRSSETQYF. The CDR3 region has the DNA TGCGCCAGCAGCTTGGCGGGTTCCCGCTCCTCGGAGACCCAGTACTTC.

This clonotype was counted a few times. Compared with germline, one end of the junction differs, possibly owing to a read error. J is TRBJ2-1 and V is TRBV7-6, with 10 bases matching TRBD2. Germline CDR1 is SGHVS and CDR2 is FNYEAQ. The CDR3 loop spans 16 amino acids. The CDR3 DNA reads as TGTGCCAGCAGCTTAGCGCTAGCGGGGGCCTACAATGGGCAGTTCTTC. It translates to CASSLALAGAYNGQFF.

This clonotype was picked up a small number of times. The V and J genes are TRBV5-6 and TRBJ1-2, with TRBD1 as a possible D gene (5 bases). The CDR3 contains 15 residues. Germline CDR1 is SGHDT and CDR2 is YYEEEE. The V and J ends lost 2 bases and 4 bases respectively, with 15 bases between them. The CDR3 reads CASSLNGEGTYGYTF. The CDR3 DNA reads TGTGCCAGCAGCTTAAATGGGGAGGGGACCTATGGCTACACCTTC.

This clonotype was counted only a few times. V is TRBV6-6 and J is TRBJ2-2; TRBD2 is a possible D gene (6 bases). V lost 2 bases and J 1 base, leaving 8 bases between the germline ends. The CDR3 contains 15 residues. The germline V gene has CDR1 MNHNY and CDR2 SVGAGI (reference sequence). The CDR3 region is CASSYRGRNTGELFF. The CDR3 coding sequence is TGTGCCAGCAGTTACCGGGGGAGGAACACCGGGGAGCTGTTTTTT.

V gene TRBV7-9 combines with J gene TRBJ2-3; D remains unclear. Trimming stripped 5 bases from V and 3 bases from J, with 15 bases between. CDR3 length equals 15 residues. From germline, CDR1 is SEHNR and CDR2 FQNEAQ (reference sequence). CDR3 protein: CASSPVTIYTDTQYF. DNA of the CDR3: TGTGCCAGCAGCCCCGTAACGATATATACAGATACGCAGTATTTT.

This chain joins TRBV14 and TRBJ1-2, with TRBD1 matching over 7 bases. Germline V gene data show CDR1 as SGHDN and CDR2 as FVKESK. This CDR3 contains 19 residues. With 0 bases clipped from V and 4 bases from J, the junction kept 17 bases outside the gene matches. The DNA of the CDR3 is TGTGCCAGCAGCCAAGATGTGGGACAGAGCCCCTATTCAGGCTATGGCTACACCTTC. This codes for CASSQDVGQSPYSGYGYTF.

J is TRBJ2-2 and V is TRBV6-6; D is unresolved. Trimming took 4 bases from V and 0 from J, leaving 12 bases between them. This CDR3 has 16 amino acids. From germline, CDR1 is MNHNY and CDR2 SVGAGI (reference sequence). CDR3 residues: CASSFTQSANTGELFF. The DNA of the CDR3 is TGTGCCAGCAGTTTCACACAATCGGCGAACACCGGGGAGCTGTTTTTT.

The chain employs TRBV20-1 and TRBJ2-3; the match to TRBD1 covers 7 bases. Per the germline V gene, CDR1 is DFQATT and CDR2 is SNEGSKA (reference sequence). Trimming took 6 bases from V and 2 from J; bases not matched to a gene: 8. CDR3 length equals 14 residues. CDR3 coding DNA: TGCAGTGCCCCCGAGACAGGGTACACAGATACGCAGTATTTT. As protein: CSAPETGYTDTQYF.

About this clonotype itself: The conserved closing phenylalanine or tryptophan is absent in this CDR3, likely reflecting a read error. The chain has TRBV12-5 and TRBJ2-1; D call uncertain. Between the trimmed V and J ends, which lost 2 bases and 9 bases, there was a span of 8 bases. CDR1 LGHNT and CDR2 FRNRAP come from the germline V gene. The CDR3 runs to 12 residues. This CDR3 is CASGLKGSEQFL. The CDR3 DNA is TGTGCTAGTGGTTTGAAGGGTAGTGAGCAGTTCCTC.

This clonotype came up many times. The chain recombines TRBV19 with TRBJ2-4, with 7 bases matching TRBD2. Germline V CDR1 and CDR2: LNHDA, SQIVND (reference sequence). Germline trimming cut 3 bases from V and 0 bases from J; bases unmatched to any gene: 2. The CDR3 extends over 15 amino acids. DNA of the CDR3: TGTGCCAGTAGTATTATAGCGGGAGCCAAAAACATTCAGTACTTC. As protein: CASSIIAGAKNIQYF. The entire variable domain, with the rest obtained from reference TRBV19 and TRBJ2-4, is as follows: DGGITQSPKYLFRKEGQNVTLSCEQNLNHDAMYWYRQDPGQGLRLIYYSQIVNDFQKGDIAEGYSVSREKKESFPLTVTSAQKNPTAFYLCASSIIAGAKNIQYFGAGTRLSVL.

This chain uses TRBV5-4 with TRBJ2-7; 8 bases agree with TRBD1. This CDR3 is 15 amino acids long. Germline V CDR1 and CDR2: SGHNT, YYREEE (reference sequence). Unmatched junction bases numbered 6, after V lost 3 bases and J lost 1 base. The CDR3 is CASSSTGTGSYEQYF. The CDR3, as DNA: TGTGCCAGCAGCTCAACCGGGACAGGATCCTACGAGCAGTACTTC. The full variable domain, in which reference TRBV5-4 and TRBJ2-7 provide the parts outside the CDR3, is ETGVTQSPTHLIKTRGQQVTLRCSSQSGHNTVSWYQQALGQGPQFIFQYYREEENGRGNFPPRFSGLQFPNYSSELNVNALELDDSALYLCASSSTGTGSYEQYFGPGTRLTVT.

With regard to this clonotype: Relative to the germline gene, one junction end is altered; a read error may explain this. The genes are TRBV19 and TRBJ2-7; 7 bases line up with TRBD1. The CDR3 runs 13 residues. Germline V gives CDR1 LNHDA, CDR2 SQIVND (reference sequence). DNA of the CDR3: TGTGCCGGTAGTATGAGGGACAGATACGAGCAGTACTTC. Translation: CAGSMRDRYEQYF.

The J gene is TRBJ1-1, the V gene TRBV4-1; tentative D call: TRBD1 (6 bases). This CDR3 is 16 amino acids long. Germline V CDR1 and CDR2: MGHRA, YSYEKL. V lost 11 bases and J lost 10, with 32 bases in between. For the CDR3, the DNA is TGCGCCCGCCGCCAAGATCCTACAGGGTTGGACGCTGGAGCTTTCTTT. Encoded protein: CARRQDPTGLDAGAFF.

Only a few counts were recorded for this clonotype. The chain recombines TRBV11-2 with TRBJ2-3, with D perhaps TRBD2 (6 bases). Trimming removed 1 base at V and 6 bases at J, with 14 bases between. Germline CDR1 is SGHAT and CDR2 is FQNNGV. The CDR3 sequence is 15 residues long. The DNA for the CDR3 is TGTGCCAGCAGCTTAGGGGGAGGCCGGGGGGATACGCAGTATTTT. Its protein is CASSLGGGRGDTQYF.

In this sample, this clonotype turned up many times. The CDR3 here is CSVVHSTGELFF. Here the CDR3 DNA reads TGCAGCGTTGTACACTCTACCGGGGAGCTGTTTTTT. The V and J genes are TRBV29-1 and TRBJ2-2; D uncertain. Germline CDR1 reads SQVTM; CDR2 reads ANQGSEA. The CDR3 is 12 amino acids. V lost 4 bases and J lost 5, with 8 bases in between.

The genes are TRBV10-3 and TRBJ2-3; TRBD1 is a possible D gene (6 bases). Germline-derived CDR1 and CDR2 are ENHRY and SYGVKD. V was pared by 6 bases and J by 0 bases, with 19 bases between. The CDR3 is 17 amino acids. The CDR3 protein is CAIRPPTGHLSTDTQYF. The CDR3 DNA sequence: TGTGCCATCAGACCTCCGACGGGACACCTGAGCACAGATACGCAGTATTTT.

The chain recombines TRBV6-1 with TRBJ2-3; D possibly corresponds to TRBD1 (5 bases). The germline V and J ends were trimmed by 4 bases and 6 bases, with 14 bases remaining between them. CDR1 MNHNS and CDR2 SASEGT come from the germline V gene. The CDR3 covers 14 residues. The CDR3 sequence: CASSADSDIDTQYF. The CDR3, as DNA: TGTGCCAGCAGTGCAGACAGTGATATCGATACGCAGTATTTT.

The chain recombines TRBV7-6 with TRBJ2-7; perhaps TRBD1 as D (6 bases). V was shortened by 6 bases and J by 6 bases, with 30 bases between the two germline ends. Germline lookup yields CDR1 SGHVS and CDR2 FNYEAQ. The CDR3 length is 18 residues. The CDR3 nucleotides are TGTGCCAGCAGTCGCTCCGAGCGTGGGGGCGCCATTCTCGGCGAGCAGTACTTC. Protein product: CASSRSERGGAILGEQYF.

The chain joins TRBV2 to TRBJ2-1; no clear D gene. Trimming left V 4 bases short and J 8 bases short, with 12 bases between. Germline loops: CDR1 SNHLY, CDR2 FYNNEI. The CDR3 length is 13 residues. This chain's CDR3 is CASSGSASDEQFF. The CDR3 DNA reads as TGTGCCAGCAGTGGGTCTGCCTCGGATGAGCAGTTCTTC. The variable domain in full, with the rest retrieved from reference TRBV2 and TRBJ2-1, is EPEVTQTPSHQVTQMGQEVILRCVPISNHLYFYWYRQILGQKVEFLVSFYNNEISEKSEIFDDQFSVERPDGSNFTLKIRSTKLEDSAMYFCASSGSASDEQFFGPGTRLTVL.

This clonotype was picked up many times. The chain uses TRBV29-1 and TRBJ2-7, with 11 bases lining up with TRBD2. CDR3 size: 16 residues. Per germline, CDR1 SQVTM and CDR2 ANQGSEA. J was trimmed by 3 bases and V by 5 bases; bases with no gene match: 12. CDR3 in DNA: TGCAGCGTTAAAGGGACTAGCGGAGCCCGATTCTACGAGCAGTACTTC. Its protein is CSVKGTSGARFYEQYF.

This clonotype was observed a few times. This chain links TRBV12-3 or TRBV12-4 with TRBJ2-1; a possible D gene is TRBD2 (6 bases). This CDR3 is 17 amino acids long. V was pared by 7 bases and J by 4 bases, with 23 bases between. CDR3 amino acids: CASTYHPGGEFYNEQFF. The DNA of the CDR3 is TGTGCCAGCACCTATCATCCAGGCGGGGAGTTTTACAATGAGCAGTTCTTC.

This clonotype was counted ten times or more. The chain uses TRBV7-9 and TRBJ2-3; D gene uncertain. The CDR3 sequence is 13 residues long. CDR1 and CDR2 from the germline V gene are SEHNR and FQNEAQ (reference sequence). Trimming took off 7 bases at V and 2 bases at J, with 10 bases between the two ends. The CDR3 region has the DNA TGTGCCAGCAACACAAAAGTCACAGATACGCAGTATTTT. Translation gives CASNTKVTDTQYF.

V usage is TRBV13 and J usage is TRBJ2-3; 10 bases align to TRBD2. The V gene end was trimmed by 5 bases and the J gene end by 1 base; junction bases not matched to a gene: 6. This CDR3 comprises 16 residues. In germline, CDR1 is PRHDT, CDR2 FYEKMQ (reference sequence). The CDR3 nucleotides read TGTGCCAGCAGCGGCGGACTAGCGGTAGGCACAGATACGCAGTATTTT. This translates into CASSGGLAVGTDTQYF.

As for this clonotype: This may stem from a read error, because a much larger clone lies one nucleotide away. The chain carries TRBV7-2 and TRBJ2-7, with a weak D call TRBD2 (6 bases). Looked up from germline, CDR1 is SGHTA and CDR2 is FQGNSA. This CDR3 comprises 14 residues. CDR3 nucleotides: TGTGCCAGAAGCTTAGGTCGGGGGAACTACGAGCAGTACTTC. Translated: CARSLGRGNYEQYF.

The rearrangement uses TRBV14 and TRBJ1-2; D is unclear. The CDR3 loop spans 16 amino acids. V lost 4 bases and J lost 3, with 18 bases in between. The germline gives CDR1 SGHDN, CDR2 FVKESK. In nucleotides, the CDR3 is TGTGCCAGCAGCCGCGGCTGGGAGGCGGCCCACTATGGCTACACCTTC. Translation: CASSRGWEAAHYGYTF. Looking up the rest from reference TRBV14 and TRBJ1-2 gives the full variable domain: EAGVTQFPSHSVIEKGQTVTLRCDPISGHDNLYWYRRVMGKEIKFLLHFVKESKQDESGMPNNRFLAERTGGTYSTLKVQPAELEDSGVYFCASSRGWEAAHYGYTFGSGTRLTVV.

This clonotype was counted between two and nine times. CDR3 bases: TGTGCCAGCAGCCTGGAGAGGGCTAGTGCGAGCTACGAGCAGTACTTC. This gives the protein CASSLERASASYEQYF. The chain recombines TRBV5-8 with TRBJ2-7, with TRBD2 as a possible D gene (5 bases). The CDR3 contains 16 residues. V was pared by 4 bases and J by 3 bases, with 20 bases between. The V gene's germline CDR1 is SGHTS and CDR2 YDEGEE.

This clonotype was found many times. The chain employs TRBV6-6 and TRBJ2-7; D ambiguous. The germline gives CDR1 MNHNY, CDR2 SVGAGI (reference sequence). The germline V and J ends were trimmed by 1 base and 7 bases, with 11 bases remaining between them. The CDR3 sequence is 13 residues long. This CDR3 is CASSYLFGSEQYF. DNA for the CDR3: TGTGCCAGCAGTTACTTATTCGGGTCTGAGCAGTACTTC.

This clonotype has only a few counts. The gene calls are TRBV27 and TRBJ2-1, with D perhaps TRBD2 (5 bases). The V end lost 0 bases, the J end lost 6 bases, and 6 bases lay between the germline ends. CDR1 and CDR2 from the germline V gene are MNHEY and SMNVEV (reference sequence). CDR3 length equals 13 residues. The CDR3: CASSLSGVNEQFF. The CDR3 DNA reads as TGTGCCAGCAGTTTATCCGGGGTCAATGAGCAGTTCTTC.

This clonotype was recorded many times. V and J are TRBV2 and TRBJ1-5; D is uncertain. The V gene lost 7 bases and the J gene lost 4 bases, with 14 bases spanning the gap. Germline lookup yields CDR1 SNHLY and CDR2 FYNNEI. The CDR3 has 14 amino acids. The CDR3 spells CASTSGLQNQPQHF. The CDR3 DNA reads as TGTGCCAGCACAAGCGGGCTCCAAAATCAGCCCCAGCATTTT.

Many counts were recorded for this clonotype. This rearrangement joins TRBV9 to TRBJ2-3; unclear D gene. The CDR3 runs 16 residues. CDR1 and CDR2 from the germline V gene are SGDLS and YYNGEE. The V and J ends lost 0 bases and 3 bases respectively, with 14 bases between them. CDR3 in DNA: TGTGCCAGCAGCGTAGAGCCCACTCTTTTAACAGATACGCAGTATTTT. It codes for CASSVEPTLLTDTQYF. Full variable domain (outside the CDR3, taken from reference TRBV9 and TRBJ2-3): DSGVTQTPKHLITATGQRVTLRCSPRSGDLSVYWYQQSLDQGLQFLIQYYNGEERAKGNILERFSAQQFPDLHSELNLSSLELGDSALYFCASSVEPTLLTDTQYFGPGTRLTVL.

This clonotype was detected a few times. The chain couples TRBV20-1 to TRBJ1-1; D not certain. The V end lost 1 base, the J end lost 0 bases, and 3 bases lay between the germline ends. The CDR3 contains 12 residues. Looked up from germline, CDR1 is DFQATT and CDR2 is SNEGSKA (reference sequence). CDR3 region: CSARAMNTEAFF. In nucleotides, the CDR3 is TGCAGTGCTAGAGCCATGAACACTGAAGCTTTCTTT.

This clonotype was seen a few times. The V call is TRBV2, the J call TRBJ2-7; D is perhaps TRBD2 (5 bases). Deletions cut 0 bases from V and 3 bases from J, with 6 bases between. This CDR3 is 13 amino acids long. Germline-derived CDR1 and CDR2 are SNHLY and FYNNEI. CDR3 residues: CASSEAAGYEQYF. CDR3 coding DNA: TGTGCCAGCAGTGAAGCCGCGGGCTACGAGCAGTACTTC.